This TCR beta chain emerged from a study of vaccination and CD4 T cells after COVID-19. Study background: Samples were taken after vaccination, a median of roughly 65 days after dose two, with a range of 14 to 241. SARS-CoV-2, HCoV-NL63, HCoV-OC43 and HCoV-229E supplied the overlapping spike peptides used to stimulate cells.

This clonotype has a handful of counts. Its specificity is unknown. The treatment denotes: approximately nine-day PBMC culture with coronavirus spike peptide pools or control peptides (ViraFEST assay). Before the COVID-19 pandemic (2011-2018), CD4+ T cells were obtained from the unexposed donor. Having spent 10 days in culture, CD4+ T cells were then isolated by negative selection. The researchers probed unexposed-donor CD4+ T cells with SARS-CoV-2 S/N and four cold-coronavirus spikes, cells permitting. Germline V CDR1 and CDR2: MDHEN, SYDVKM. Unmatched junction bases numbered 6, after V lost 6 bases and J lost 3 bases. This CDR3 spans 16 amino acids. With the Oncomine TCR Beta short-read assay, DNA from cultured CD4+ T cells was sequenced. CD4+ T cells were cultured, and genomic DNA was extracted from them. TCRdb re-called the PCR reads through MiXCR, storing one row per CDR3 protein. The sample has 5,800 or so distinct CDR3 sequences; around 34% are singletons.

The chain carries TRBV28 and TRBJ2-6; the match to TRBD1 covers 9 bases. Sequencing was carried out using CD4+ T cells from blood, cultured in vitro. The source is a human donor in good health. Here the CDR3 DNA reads TGTGCCAGCAGAAAATACAGGGGGCATGGGGCCAACGTCCTGACTTTC. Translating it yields CASRKYRGHGANVLTF.